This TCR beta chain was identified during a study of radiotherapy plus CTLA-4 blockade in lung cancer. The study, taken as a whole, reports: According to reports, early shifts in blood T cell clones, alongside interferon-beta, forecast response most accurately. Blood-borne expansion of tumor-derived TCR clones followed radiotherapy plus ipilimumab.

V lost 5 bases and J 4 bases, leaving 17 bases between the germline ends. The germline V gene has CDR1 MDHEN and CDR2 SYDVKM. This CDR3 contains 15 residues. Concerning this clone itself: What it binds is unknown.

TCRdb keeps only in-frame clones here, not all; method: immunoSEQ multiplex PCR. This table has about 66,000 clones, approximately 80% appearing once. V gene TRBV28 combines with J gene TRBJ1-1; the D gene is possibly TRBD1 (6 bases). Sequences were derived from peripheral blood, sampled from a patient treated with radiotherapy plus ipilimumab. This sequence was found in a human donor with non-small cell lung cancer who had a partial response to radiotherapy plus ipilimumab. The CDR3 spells CASSSHRVSGTEAFF. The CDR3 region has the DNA TGTGCCAGCAGTAGCCACAGGGTCTCCGGCACTGAAGCTTTCTTT.